The clone carrying this TCR beta chain has only one observation. The sample comes from a study of blood T cell repertoires in COVID-19. This CDR3 region has 16 residues. From germline, CDR1 is MGHDK and CDR2 SYGVNS. V dropped 2 bases and J dropped 0; count of bases not matched to a gene: 3. The protocol was immunoSEQ multiplex PCR, while the TCRdb copy is restricted to in-frame clones and leaves out a portion. The table lists 250,000 to 350,000 clones, roughly 85% of them singletons, with around 6% in the top ten. The sequenced sample consisted of PBMCs or T cells enriched from blood (not recorded which). V is TRBV25-1 and J is TRBJ2-2; 7 bases line up with TRBD1. The origin of this receptor is a woman in her 30s who had recovered from COVID-19. The CDR3: CASSELDRPNTGELFF. The DNA of the CDR3 is TGTGCCAGCAGTGAACTGGACAGGCCGAACACCGGGGAGCTGTTTTTT.